Each of the 23 T cell receptor beta chains below was sequenced from the same sample in a study of cytotoxic CD8 clonotypes in ibrutinib-treated CLL (dated by TCRdb to the early 2020s). The receptor library was made with the immunoSEQ multiplex PCR assay. TCRdb took this table from immuneACCESS and kept in-frame rearrangements with V and J called. Such tables lack part of the clones; where checked against another copy, unresolved V genes explain under half of the gap, and the rest is unexplained. A total of about 300,000 clones appear in this sample, 67% of them only once. Approximately 6% of the sample rests with the top ten. Specimen: PBMCs, collected after 36 months of ibrutinib treatment. These receptors were collected from a human donor with chronic lymphocytic leukemia.

This clone is a singleton in its sample. The rearrangement joins TRBV4-3 to TRBJ2-3; D unclear. Germline loops: CDR1 LGHNA, CDR2 YSLEER. The CDR3 has 15 amino acids. V was trimmed by 1 base and J by 2 bases, leaving 10 bases between them. CDR3 sequence (DNA): TGCGCCAGCAGCCAAGGTGTCCTGTACACAGATACGCAGTATTTT. This gives the protein CASSQGVLYTDTQYF.

This clone was seen only once. This sequence joins TRBV5-6 and TRBJ2-7; 9 positions match TRBD1. J gave up 2 bases and V 0 bases, and 6 bases lay outside the gene matches. The CDR3 has 16 amino acids. The germline V gene has CDR1 SGHDT and CDR2 YYEEEE. CDR3 residues: CASSLGAWTGAYEQYF. The CDR3 region has the DNA TGTGCCAGCAGCTTGGGGGCCTGGACAGGGGCCTACGAGCAGTACTTC.

This chain uses TRBV6-1 with TRBJ1-5, with D hard to call. The V and J ends lost 4 bases and 6 bases respectively, with 19 bases between them. Germline V gene sequence: CDR1 MNHNS, CDR2 SASEGT. The CDR3 loop spans 16 amino acids. The CDR3 region has the DNA TGTGCCAGCAGTGCCCCATTCCGGGAGAAGGGTCAGCCCCAGCATTTT. Translation gives CASSAPFREKGQPQHF.

In this sample, this clone turned up once. The chain links TRBV7-7 to TRBJ2-1, with unresolved D. From germline, CDR1 is SSHAT and CDR2 FNYEAQ (reference sequence). The CDR3 runs 13 residues. V lost 5 bases, J lost 5 bases, and 10 bases lay in between. The CDR3 here is CASSRGPNNEQFF. CDR3 DNA: TGTGCCAGCAGCCGCGGACCAAACAATGAGCAGTTCTTC.

This rearrangement joins TRBV7-3 to TRBJ2-3; D gene uncertain. Trimming shortened V by 5 bases and J by 2 bases, and 11 bases separated the two germline ends. Germline V gene lookup returns CDR1 SGHTA and CDR2 FQGTGA. This CDR3 spans 14 amino acids. CDR3 residues: CASSRGPNTDTQYF. The CDR3 nucleotides read TGTGCCAGCAGCCGAGGACCTAACACAGATACGCAGTATTTT.

This clone was detected only a few times. The genes are TRBV13 and TRBJ2-2, with 10 bases fitting TRBD2. The germline CDR1 and CDR2 sequences are PRHDT and FYEKMQ (reference sequence). V was pared by 6 bases and J by 3 bases, with 4 bases of the junction left unmatched. The CDR3 has 15 amino acids. CDR3 loop: CASRTSGTYTGELFF. CDR3 in DNA: TGTGCCAGCAGAACTAGCGGGACATACACCGGGGAGCTGTTTTTT.

A word on this clone: One end of the junction varies from germline; a read error may be responsible. The CDR3 here is CASSSGTGRLLF. The CDR3 nucleotides read TGTGCCAGCAGCTCAGGGACCGGACGACTCCTCTTC. The chain recombines TRBV7-3 with TRBJ2-1, with D perhaps TRBD1 or TRBD2 (5 bases each). In germline, CDR1 is SGHTA, CDR2 FQGTGA. This CDR3 region has 12 residues. The full variable domain, completed using reference TRBV7-3 and TRBJ2-1, is GAGVSQTPSNKVTEKGKYVELRCDPISGHTALYWYRQSLGQGPEFLIYFQGTGAADDSGLPNDRFFAVRPEGSVSTLKIQRTERGDSAVYLCASSSGTGRLLFGPGTRLTVL.

J is TRBJ1-3 and V is TRBV29-1, with 9 bases aligning to TRBD1. This CDR3 is built from 15 residues. Germline V gene data show CDR1 as SQVTM and CDR2 as ANQGSEA. With 1 base clipped from V and 2 bases from J, the junction kept 3 bases outside the gene matches. The CDR3 coding sequence is TGCAGCGTTGAAGTGGGGACAGGGACTGGAAACACCATATATTTT. It codes for CSVEVGTGTGNTIYF.

The chain couples TRBV11-2 to TRBJ2-1, with a tentative D call TRBD2 (6 bases). The CDR3 is 15 amino acids. Germline values: CDR1 SGHAT, CDR2 FQNNGV. Trimming removed 3 bases at V and 2 bases at J, with 11 bases between. This CDR3 reads CASSLVGLTYNEQFF. CDR3 coding DNA: TGTGCCAGCAGCTTGGTGGGACTGACCTACAATGAGCAGTTCTTC.

This clone was detected once. The chain has TRBV6-5 and TRBJ2-7; D gene unclear. Trimming pared 0 bases from V and 2 bases from J, leaving 8 bases between. Germline lookup yields CDR1 MNHEY and CDR2 SVGAGI. The CDR3 has 14 amino acids. The CDR3 nucleotides are TGTGCCAGCAGTTACTCGCGGACCCCCTACGAGCAGTACTTC. It codes for CASSYSRTPYEQYF.

The rearrangement links TRBV7-9 to TRBJ2-5, with 10 bases matching TRBD1. CDR1 is SEHNR and CDR2 is FQNEAQ in the germline V gene (reference sequence). There are 16 residues in the CDR3. Trimming took 2 bases from V and 6 from J; bases not matched to a gene: 9. The CDR3 nucleotides read TGTGCCAGCAGCTTAAAGTGGGACAGGGGAGCCAAGACCCAGTACTTC. Residues: CASSLKWDRGAKTQYF.

CDR3 sequence (DNA): TGTGCCAGCAGCGGGAGGACAGGAGCGGGAGGGCCGGCGGGAGAGACCCAGTACTTC. This codes for CASSGRTGAGGPAGETQYF. This sequence joins TRBV7-2 and TRBJ2-5, with 10 bases matching TRBD2. This CDR3 is 19 amino acids long. Germline loops: CDR1 SGHTA, CDR2 FQGNSA. With V trimmed by 5 bases and J by 4 bases, 19 bases remained unmatched.

V and J are TRBV6-5 and TRBJ1-1; TRBD1 matches at 7 bases. From germline, CDR1 is MNHEY and CDR2 SVGAGI. The CDR3 sequence is 14 residues long. V lost 7 bases, J lost 3 bases, and 8 bases stayed unmatched. CDR3 region: CASTYRQGYTEAFF. The CDR3, as DNA: TGTGCCAGCACCTATCGACAGGGCTACACTGAAGCTTTCTTT.

This clone appeared a few times. The chain employs TRBV28 and TRBJ1-1; D gene ambiguous. V lost 3 bases and J lost 1, with 12 bases in between. CDR1 is MDHEN and CDR2 is SYDVKM in the germline V gene. The CDR3 has 15 residues. This CDR3 reads CASSLKHGQNTEAFF. The CDR3 nucleotides read TGTGCCAGCAGTTTGAAACACGGGCAGAACACTGAAGCTTTCTTT.

This clone was observed a handful of times. This chain uses TRBV14 with TRBJ2-7; 7 bases agree with TRBD2. CDR3 length: 13 amino acids. CDR1 and CDR2 from the germline V gene are SGHDN and FVKESK. V lost 1 base and J lost 7; bases outside the gene matches: 4. Here the CDR3 DNA reads TGTGCCAGCAGCCAAGGCTTCGGGGGGGAGCAGTACTTC. This translates into CASSQGFGGEQYF.

The CDR3 sequence is CAISESGETQYF. In nucleotides, the CDR3 is TGTGCCATCAGTGAGTCGGGAGAGACCCAGTACTTC. This chain connects TRBV10-3 to TRBJ2-5; no reliable D call. Trimming stripped 0 bases from V and 4 bases from J, with 3 bases between. This CDR3 spans 12 amino acids. The germline gives CDR1 ENHRY, CDR2 SYGVKD.

This chain connects TRBV19 to TRBJ2-7; TRBD2 matches 8 bases. V lost 3 bases to trimming and J lost 0 bases; unmatched junction nucleotides: 10. CDR3 size: 17 residues. Germline V gene data show CDR1 as LNHDA and CDR2 as SQIVND (reference sequence). CDR3: CASSIVFGGGSSYEQYF. CDR3 in DNA: TGTGCCAGTAGTATTGTTTTCGGCGGGGGGAGCTCCTACGAGCAGTACTTC. Full variable domain (outside the CDR3, taken from reference TRBV19 and TRBJ2-7): DGGITQSPKYLFRKEGQNVTLSCEQNLNHDAMYWYRQDPGQGLRLIYYSQIVNDFQKGDIAEGYSVSREKKESFPLTVTSAQKNPTAFYLCASSIVFGGGSSYEQYFGPGTRLTVT.

The chain carries TRBV28 and TRBJ2-4; weak D call: TRBD2 (7 bases). Germline assignment: CDR1 MDHEN and CDR2 SYDVKM. CDR3 size: 17 residues. V was shortened by 7 bases and J by 1 base, with 20 bases between the two germline ends. The CDR3, as DNA: TGTGCCAGCAACTATGCCGGGGGGCTGGGGGCCAAAAACATTCAGTACTTC. It codes for CASNYAGGLGAKNIQYF.

The CDR3 DNA follows: TGCGCCAGCAGCCAAGAACACAGCTCCTATAATTCACCCCTCCACTTT. The encoded protein is CASSQEHSSYNSPLHF. This sequence joins TRBV4-1 and TRBJ1-6; D remains ambiguous. With 0 bases removed from V and 0 bases from J, the gap between germline ends came to 6 bases. Germline V gene lookup returns CDR1 MGHRA and CDR2 YSYEKL. The CDR3 is 16 residues long.

The CDR3 is CAITRGQGDYGYTF. CDR3 bases: TGTGCCATCACCCGGGGACAGGGTGACTATGGCTACACCTTC. The chain recombines TRBV10-3 with TRBJ1-2, with TRBD1 matching over 9 bases. Germline CDR1 ENHRY, CDR2 SYGVKD. CDR3 length: 14 amino acids. Trimming at V came to 7 bases and at J to 3 bases, leaving 6 bases not matched to a gene.

This chain connects TRBV7-9 to TRBJ2-7; TRBD2 is a possible D gene (6 bases). Trimming removed 4 bases at V and 8 bases at J, with 21 bases between. Germline lookup yields CDR1 SEHNR and CDR2 FQNEAQ (reference sequence). The length of the CDR3 is 15 residues. In DNA form, the CDR3 reads TGTGCCAGCAGCTCCCGGGACTCCAAAGGGTGGAAGCAGTACTTC. This sequence encodes CASSSRDSKGWKQYF.

V and J are TRBV5-3 and TRBJ1-2; tentative D call: TRBD1 (5 bases). TRBV5-3 is flagged as an ORF with uncertain function. Trimming pared 0 bases from V and 1 base from J, leaving 13 bases between. The CDR3 has 16 residues. The CDR3 region has the DNA TGTGCCAGAAGCTTGGCGGTAAAGGGGCGTAACTATGGCTACACCTTC. It codes for CARSLAVKGRNYGYTF.

V gene TRBV5-1 combines with J gene TRBJ2-2; no clear D. The length of the CDR3 is 15 residues. Trimming took off 1 base at V and 0 bases at J, with 7 bases between the two ends. Germline V CDR1 and CDR2: SGHRS, YFSETQ. The CDR3 here is CASSLTTANTGELFF. The CDR3 DNA reads as TGCGCCAGCAGCTTGACCACCGCGAACACCGGGGAGCTGTTTTTT.